Listed here is a single T cell receptor (beta chain). Its antigen remains unknown. The data belong to a study of cytomegalovirus exposure and HLA in healthy donors. The CDR3 spans 14 residues. CDR1 and CDR2 (germline): SGHAT, FQNNGV. The germline V and J ends were trimmed by 4 bases and 8 bases, with 17 bases remaining between them. Amplification used 60 Vbeta primers and 13 Jbeta primers. The assay was immunoSEQ multiplex PCR, and TCRdb's table has in-frame clones only and misses some. The sample shows over 150,000 clones, about 64% of them seen only once. Study results and limitations: V- and J-gene trimming in TCR beta was tied to a missense DCLRE1C variant by an analysis performed later. Listed as cytomegalovirus-associated were roughly 180 TCR beta chains. Near-uniform donor sequencing depth was presumed by presence/absence analyses.

Sequencing used PBMCs. The rearrangement joins TRBV11-2 to TRBJ1-2; D gene unclear. The receptor comes from a man aged 50-60 years in good health and CMV-seronegative. The CDR3 loop reads CASSWPGRDIGYTF. Here the CDR3 DNA reads TGTGCCAGCAGCTGGCCTGGGAGGGATATCGGCTACACCTTC.